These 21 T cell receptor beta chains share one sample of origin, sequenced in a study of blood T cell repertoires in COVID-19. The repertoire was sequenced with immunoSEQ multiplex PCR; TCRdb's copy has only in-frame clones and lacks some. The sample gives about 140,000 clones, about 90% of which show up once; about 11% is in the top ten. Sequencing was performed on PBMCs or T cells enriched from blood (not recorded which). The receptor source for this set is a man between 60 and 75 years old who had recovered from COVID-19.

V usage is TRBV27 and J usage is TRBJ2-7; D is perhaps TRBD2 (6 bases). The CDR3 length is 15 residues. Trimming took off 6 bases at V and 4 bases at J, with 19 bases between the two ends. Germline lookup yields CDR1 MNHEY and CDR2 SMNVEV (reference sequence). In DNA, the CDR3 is TGTGCCAGCAGCATCCATCCGGGACTCCCATACGAGCAGTACTTC. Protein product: CASSIHPGLPYEQYF.

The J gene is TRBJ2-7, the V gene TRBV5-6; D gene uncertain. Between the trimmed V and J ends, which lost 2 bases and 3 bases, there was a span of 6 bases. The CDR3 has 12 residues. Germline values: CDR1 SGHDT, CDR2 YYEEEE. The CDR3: CASSLTYYEQYF. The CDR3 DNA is TGTGCCAGCAGCTTAACATACTACGAGCAGTACTTC.

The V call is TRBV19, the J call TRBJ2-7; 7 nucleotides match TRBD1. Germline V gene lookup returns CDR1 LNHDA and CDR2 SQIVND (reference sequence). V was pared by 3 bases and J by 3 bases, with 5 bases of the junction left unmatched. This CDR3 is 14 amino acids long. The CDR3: CASSISGTVYEQYF. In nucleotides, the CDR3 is TGTGCCAGTAGTATCTCCGGGACAGTCTACGAGCAGTACTTC. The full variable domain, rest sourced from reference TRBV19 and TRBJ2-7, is DGGITQSPKYLFRKEGQNVTLSCEQNLNHDAMYWYRQDPGQGLRLIYYSQIVNDFQKGDIAEGYSVSREKKESFPLTVTSAQKNPTAFYLCASSISGTVYEQYFGPGTRLTVT.

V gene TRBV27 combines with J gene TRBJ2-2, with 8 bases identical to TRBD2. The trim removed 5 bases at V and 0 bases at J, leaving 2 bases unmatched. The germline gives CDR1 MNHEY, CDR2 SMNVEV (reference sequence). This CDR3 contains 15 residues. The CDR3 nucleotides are TGTGCCAGCAGTGGACTAGCTGCGAACACCGGGGAGCTGTTTTTT. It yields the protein CASSGLAANTGELFF.

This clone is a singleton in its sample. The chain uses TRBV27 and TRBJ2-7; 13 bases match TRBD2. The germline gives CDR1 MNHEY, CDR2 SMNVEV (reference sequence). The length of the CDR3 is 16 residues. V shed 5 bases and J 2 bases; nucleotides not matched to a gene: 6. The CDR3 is CASSPTTSGRAYEQYF. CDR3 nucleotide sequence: TGTGCCAGCAGTCCCACTACTAGCGGGAGGGCCTACGAGCAGTACTTC.

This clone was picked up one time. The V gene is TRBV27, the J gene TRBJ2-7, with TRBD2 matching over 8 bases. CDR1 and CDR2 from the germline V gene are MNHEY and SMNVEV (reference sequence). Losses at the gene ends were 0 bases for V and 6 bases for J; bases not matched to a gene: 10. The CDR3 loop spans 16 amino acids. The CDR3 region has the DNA TGTGCCAGCAGTTTATCGCCAGCGGGAGAAAATGGCGAGCAGTACTTC. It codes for CASSLSPAGENGEQYF.

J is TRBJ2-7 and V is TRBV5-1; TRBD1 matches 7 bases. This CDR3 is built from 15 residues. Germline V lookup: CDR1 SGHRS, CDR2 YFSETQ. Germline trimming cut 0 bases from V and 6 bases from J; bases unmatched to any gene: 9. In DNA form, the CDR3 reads TGCGCCAGCAGCTTGGTGGGACCAGGGGGTAGCGAGCAGTACTTC. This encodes CASSLVGPGGSEQYF.

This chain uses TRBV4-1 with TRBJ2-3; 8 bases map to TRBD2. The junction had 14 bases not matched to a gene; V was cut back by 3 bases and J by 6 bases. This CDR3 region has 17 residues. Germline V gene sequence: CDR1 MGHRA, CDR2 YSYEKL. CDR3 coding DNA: TGCGCCAGCAGCCAGGGGGCGGGGGGCCCATCTAGGGATACGCAGTATTTT. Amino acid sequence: CASSQGAGGPSRDTQYF.

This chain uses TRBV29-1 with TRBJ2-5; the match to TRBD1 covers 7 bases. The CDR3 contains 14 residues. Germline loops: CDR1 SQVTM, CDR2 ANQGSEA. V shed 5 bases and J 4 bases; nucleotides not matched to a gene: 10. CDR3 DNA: TGCAGCGTTTCTAAGGGGGCAAGGGGAGAGACCCAGTACTTC. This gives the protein CSVSKGARGETQYF. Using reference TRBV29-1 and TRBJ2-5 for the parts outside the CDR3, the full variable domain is SAVISQKPSRDICQRGTSLTIQCQVDSQVTMMFWYRQQPGQSLTLIATANQGSEATYESGFVIDKFPISRPNLTFSTLTVSNMSPEDSSIYLCSVSKGARGETQYFGPGTRLLVL.

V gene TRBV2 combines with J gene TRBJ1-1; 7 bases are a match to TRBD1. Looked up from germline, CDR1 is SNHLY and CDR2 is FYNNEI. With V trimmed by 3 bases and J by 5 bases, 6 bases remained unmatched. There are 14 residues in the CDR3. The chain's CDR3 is CASSDTSGGTEAFF. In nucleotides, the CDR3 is TGTGCCAGCAGTGATACTTCAGGGGGAACTGAAGCTTTCTTT. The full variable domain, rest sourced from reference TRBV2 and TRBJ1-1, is EPEVTQTPSHQVTQMGQEVILRCVPISNHLYFYWYRQILGQKVEFLVSFYNNEISEKSEIFDDQFSVERPDGSNFTLKIRSTKLEDSAMYFCASSDTSGGTEAFFGQGTRLTVV.

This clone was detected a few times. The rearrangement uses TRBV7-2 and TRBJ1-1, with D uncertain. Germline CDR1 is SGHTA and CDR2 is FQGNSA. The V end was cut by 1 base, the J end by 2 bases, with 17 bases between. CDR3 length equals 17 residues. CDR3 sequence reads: CASSLGPPRPQNTEAFF. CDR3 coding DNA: TGTGCCAGCAGCTTAGGCCCCCCGCGTCCTCAAAACACTGAAGCTTTCTTT.

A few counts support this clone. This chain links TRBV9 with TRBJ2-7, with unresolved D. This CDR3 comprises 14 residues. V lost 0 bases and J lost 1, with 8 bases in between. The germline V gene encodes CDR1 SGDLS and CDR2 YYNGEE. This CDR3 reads CASSVGSDSYEQYF. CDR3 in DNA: TGTGCCAGCAGCGTAGGCAGTGATTCCTACGAGCAGTACTTC.

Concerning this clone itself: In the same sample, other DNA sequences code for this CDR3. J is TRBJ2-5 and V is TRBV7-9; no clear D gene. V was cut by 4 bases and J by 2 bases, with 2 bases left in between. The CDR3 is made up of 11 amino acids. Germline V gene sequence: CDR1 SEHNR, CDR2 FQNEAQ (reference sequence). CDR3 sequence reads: CASSSQETQYF. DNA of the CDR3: TGTGCCAGCAGCTCGCAAGAGACCCAGTACTTC.

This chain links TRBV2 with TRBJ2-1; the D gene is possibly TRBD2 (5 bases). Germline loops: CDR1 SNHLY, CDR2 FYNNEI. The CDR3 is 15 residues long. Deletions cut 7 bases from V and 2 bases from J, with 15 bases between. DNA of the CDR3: TGTGCCAGCAAATCCATGGCGGGTCCCTACAATGAGCAGTTCTTC. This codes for CASKSMAGPYNEQFF.

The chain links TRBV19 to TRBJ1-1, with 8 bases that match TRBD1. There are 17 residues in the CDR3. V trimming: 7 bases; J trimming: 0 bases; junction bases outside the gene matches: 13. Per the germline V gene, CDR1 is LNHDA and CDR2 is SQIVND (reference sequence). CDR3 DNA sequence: TGTGCCAGTATCACAAAAGGGACAGGAAGTATGAACACTGAAGCTTTCTTT. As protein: CASITKGTGSMNTEAFF. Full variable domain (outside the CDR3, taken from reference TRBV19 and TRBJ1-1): DGGITQSPKYLFRKEGQNVTLSCEQNLNHDAMYWYRQDPGQGLRLIYYSQIVNDFQKGDIAEGYSVSREKKESFPLTVTSAQKNPTAFYLCASITKGTGSMNTEAFFGQGTRLTVV.

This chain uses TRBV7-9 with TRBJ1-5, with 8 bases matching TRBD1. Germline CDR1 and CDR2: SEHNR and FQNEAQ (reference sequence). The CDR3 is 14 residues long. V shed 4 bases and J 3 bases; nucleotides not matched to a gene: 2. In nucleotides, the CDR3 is TGTGCCAGCAGCTCGACAGGGGCCAATCAGCCCCAGCATTTT. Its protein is CASSSTGANQPQHF.

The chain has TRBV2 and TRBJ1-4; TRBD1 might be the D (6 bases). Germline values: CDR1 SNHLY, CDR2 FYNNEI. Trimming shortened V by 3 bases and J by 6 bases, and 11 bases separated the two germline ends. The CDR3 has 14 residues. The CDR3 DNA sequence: TGTGCCAGCAGTGAGGGGGCGCGGGATGAAAAACTGTTTTTT. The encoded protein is CASSEGARDEKLFF.

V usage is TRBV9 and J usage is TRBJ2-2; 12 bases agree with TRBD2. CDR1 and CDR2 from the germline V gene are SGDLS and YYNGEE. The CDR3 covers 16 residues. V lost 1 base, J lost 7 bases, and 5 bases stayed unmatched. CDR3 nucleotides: TGTGCCAGCAGCGTAAGACTAGCGGGAGCTAGCGGGGAGCTGTTTTTT. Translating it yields CASSVRLAGASGELFF.

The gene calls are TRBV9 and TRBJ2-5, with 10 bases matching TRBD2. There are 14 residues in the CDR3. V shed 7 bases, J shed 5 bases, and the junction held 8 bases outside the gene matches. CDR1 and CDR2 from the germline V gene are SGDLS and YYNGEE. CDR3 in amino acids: CASSAGGPVETQYF. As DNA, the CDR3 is TGTGCCAGCTCAGCGGGAGGGCCGGTGGAGACCCAGTACTTC.

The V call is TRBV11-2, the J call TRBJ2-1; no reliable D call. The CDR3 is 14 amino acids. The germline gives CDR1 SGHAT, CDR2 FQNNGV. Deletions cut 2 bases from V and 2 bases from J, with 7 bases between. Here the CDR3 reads CASSLIATYNEQFF. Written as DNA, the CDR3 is TGTGCCAGCAGCTTAATAGCTACCTACAATGAGCAGTTCTTC.

This chain's CDR3 is CASSLTGRGGNTIYF. The CDR3 nucleotides read TGCGCCAGCAGCCTAACCGGGAGGGGTGGAAACACCATATATTTT. This chain joins TRBV5-1 and TRBJ1-3; possibly TRBD1 for D (5 bases). CDR1 and CDR2 from the germline V gene are SGHRS and YFSETQ. With 4 bases removed from V and 3 bases from J, the gap between germline ends came to 14 bases. The CDR3 length is 15 residues.